This T cell receptor (beta chain) derives from a study of blood T cell repertoires in COVID-19. In the study overall: Specimens from acute and convalescent COVID-19 originated in the United States, Italy and Spain. T cells, B-cell-depleted T cells, or PBMCs supplied cDNA or gDNA.

Per the original data handling: Amplification of reference gene primers was used by the study to estimate nucleated cell counts. Profiling relied on immunoSEQ multiplex PCR, and the TCRdb table lists in-frame clones only, not all of them. Clonal size and the V and J genes are those of that table, whereas D and trimming came from the DNA. This sample has 100,000 to 110,000 clones; 85% occur once, and the top ten carry roughly 13%. The receptor's source is a human donor in a cohort sampled during active COVID-19. What was sequenced was peripheral blood.

The CDR3 loop reads CASSLRWETQYF. The CDR3 DNA is TGTGCCAGCAGCTTGCGGTGGGAGACCCAGTACTTC. This chain uses TRBV5-6 with TRBJ2-5, with D uncertain. Trimming cost V 1 base and J 5 bases, with 6 bases left between them. The CDR3 is 12 amino acids. Germline V gene lookup returns CDR1 SGHDT and CDR2 YYEEEE.